This T cell receptor (beta chain) was found in a study of blood T cell repertoires in COVID-19. Overall study context: From the United States, Italy and Spain came samples of acute and convalescent COVID-19. In each case, the material was cDNA or gDNA derived from T cells, B-cell-depleted T cells, or PBMCs.

Germline V gene lookup returns CDR1 LNHNV and CDR2 YYDKDF (reference sequence). The CDR3 runs 13 residues. V gave up 6 bases and J gave up 3 bases, with 11 bases separating them. Sequencing used immunoSEQ multiplex PCR; TCRdb keeps in-frame clones, though not all of them. The sample includes around 30,000 clones, roughly nine tenths of them seen just once. The V and J genes are TRBV15 and TRBJ2-5, with D possibly matching TRBD1 (6 bases). The clonotype was recovered from a human donor in a cohort sampled during active COVID-19. Sequenced: peripheral blood. The CDR3 coding sequence is TGTGCCACCAGTTTGGGGGCGGAAGAGACCCAGTACTTC. It is translated as CATSLGAEETQYF. Full variable domain (remainder filled in from reference TRBV15 and TRBJ2-5): DAMVIQNPRYQVTQFGKPVTLSCSQTLNHNVMYWYQQKSSQAPKLLFHYYDKDFNNEADTPDNFQSRRPNTSFCFLDIRSPGLGDTAMYLCATSLGAEETQYFGPGTRLLVL.